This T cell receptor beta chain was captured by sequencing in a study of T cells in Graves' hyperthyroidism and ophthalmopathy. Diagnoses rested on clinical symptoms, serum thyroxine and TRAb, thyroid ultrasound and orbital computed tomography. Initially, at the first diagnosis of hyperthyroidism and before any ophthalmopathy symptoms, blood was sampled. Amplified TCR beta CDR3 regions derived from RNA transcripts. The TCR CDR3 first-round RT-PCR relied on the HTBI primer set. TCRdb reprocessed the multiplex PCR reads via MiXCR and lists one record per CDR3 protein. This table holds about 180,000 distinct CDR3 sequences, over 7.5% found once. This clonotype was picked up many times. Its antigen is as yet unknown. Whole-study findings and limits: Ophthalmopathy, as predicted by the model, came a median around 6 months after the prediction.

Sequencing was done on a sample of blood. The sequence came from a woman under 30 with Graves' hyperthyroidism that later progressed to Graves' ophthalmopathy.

The DNA of the CDR3 is TGTGCCAGTAGTATACGTTCGGTTAACCAGGGGCGCAAAGAGACCCAGTACTTC. Protein: CASSIRSVNQGRKETQYF. The rearrangement links TRBV19 to TRBJ2-5, with D possibly being TRBD1 (6 bases). The CDR3 loop spans 18 amino acids. V dropped 2 bases and J dropped 3 bases, with 22 bases sitting between them. CDR1 and CDR2 from the germline V gene are LNHDA and SQIVND (reference sequence).